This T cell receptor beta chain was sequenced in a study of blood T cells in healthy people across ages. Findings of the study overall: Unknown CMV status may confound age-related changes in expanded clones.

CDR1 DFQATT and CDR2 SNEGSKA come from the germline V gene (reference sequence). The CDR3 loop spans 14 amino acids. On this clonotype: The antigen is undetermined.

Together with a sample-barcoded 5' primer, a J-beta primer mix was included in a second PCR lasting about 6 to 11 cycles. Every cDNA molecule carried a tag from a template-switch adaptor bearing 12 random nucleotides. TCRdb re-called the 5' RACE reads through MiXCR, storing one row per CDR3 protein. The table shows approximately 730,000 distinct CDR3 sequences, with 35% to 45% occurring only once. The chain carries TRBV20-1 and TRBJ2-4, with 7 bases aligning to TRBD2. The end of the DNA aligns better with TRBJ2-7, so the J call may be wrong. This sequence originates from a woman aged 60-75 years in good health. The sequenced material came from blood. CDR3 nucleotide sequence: TGCAGTGCTAGAAGGCAGGGAGGGGTCTCCGAGCAGTACTTC. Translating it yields CSARRQGGVSEQYF.